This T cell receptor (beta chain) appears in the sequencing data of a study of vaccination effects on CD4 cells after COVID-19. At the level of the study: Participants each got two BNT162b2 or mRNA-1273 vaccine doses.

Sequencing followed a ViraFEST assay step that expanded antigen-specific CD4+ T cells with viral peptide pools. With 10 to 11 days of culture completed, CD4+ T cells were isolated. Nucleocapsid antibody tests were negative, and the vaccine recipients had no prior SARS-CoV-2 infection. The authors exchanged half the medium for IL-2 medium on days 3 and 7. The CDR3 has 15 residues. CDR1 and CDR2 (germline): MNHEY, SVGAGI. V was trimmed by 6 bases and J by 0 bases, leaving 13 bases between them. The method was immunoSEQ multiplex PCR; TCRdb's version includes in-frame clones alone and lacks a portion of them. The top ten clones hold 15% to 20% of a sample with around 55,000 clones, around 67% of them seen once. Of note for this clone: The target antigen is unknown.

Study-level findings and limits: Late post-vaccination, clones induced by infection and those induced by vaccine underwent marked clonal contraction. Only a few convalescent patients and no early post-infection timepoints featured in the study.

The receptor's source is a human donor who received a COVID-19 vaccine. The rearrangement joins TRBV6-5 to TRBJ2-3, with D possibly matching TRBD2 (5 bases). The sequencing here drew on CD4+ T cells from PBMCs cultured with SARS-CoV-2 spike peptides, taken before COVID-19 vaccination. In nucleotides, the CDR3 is TGTGCCAGCAGCCCCGCAAGCGGTAGCACAGATACGCAGTATTTT. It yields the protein CASSPASGSTDTQYF.